The T cell receptor beta chain described here comes from a study of blood T cell repertoires in COVID-19. Turning to the study itself: Researchers got acute and convalescent COVID-19 samples from the United States, Italy and Spain.

The germline V gene encodes CDR1 SGDLS and CDR2 YYNGEE. The CDR3 sequence is 12 residues long. V shed 4 bases and J shed 5 bases, with 10 bases lying between them. As processed by the authors: Amplification with reference gene primers provided the estimates of nucleated cell counts. Profiling relied on immunoSEQ multiplex PCR, and the TCRdb table lists in-frame clones only, not all of them. V, J and clone size derive from that table, while D and trimming were established from the DNA sequence. The profile shows a few hundred thousand clones, approximately 90% of them singletons. The chain employs TRBV9 and TRBJ2-7; no reliable D call. The TCR comes from a man aged 55-75 years who had recovered from COVID-19. Material: peripheral blood. The CDR3 reads CASSSRGDEQYF. In DNA, the CDR3 is TGTGCCAGCAGCTCCCGCGGCGACGAGCAGTACTTC.